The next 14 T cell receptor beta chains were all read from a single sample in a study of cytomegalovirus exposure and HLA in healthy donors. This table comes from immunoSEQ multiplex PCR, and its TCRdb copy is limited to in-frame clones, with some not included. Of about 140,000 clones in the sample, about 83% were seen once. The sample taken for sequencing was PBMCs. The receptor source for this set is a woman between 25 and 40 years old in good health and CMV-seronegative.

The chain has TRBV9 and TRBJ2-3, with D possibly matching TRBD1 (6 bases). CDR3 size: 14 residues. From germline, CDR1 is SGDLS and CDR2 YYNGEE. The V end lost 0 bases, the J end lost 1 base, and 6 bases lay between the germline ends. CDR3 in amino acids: CASSVGQGTDTQYF. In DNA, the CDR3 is TGTGCCAGCAGCGTAGGACAGGGCACAGATACGCAGTATTTT.

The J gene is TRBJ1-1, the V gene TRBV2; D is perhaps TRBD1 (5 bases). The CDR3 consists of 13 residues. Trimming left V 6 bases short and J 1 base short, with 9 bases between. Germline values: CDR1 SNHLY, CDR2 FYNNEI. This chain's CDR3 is CASSRDPNTEAFF. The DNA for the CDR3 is TGTGCCAGCAGCAGGGATCCGAACACTGAAGCTTTCTTT.

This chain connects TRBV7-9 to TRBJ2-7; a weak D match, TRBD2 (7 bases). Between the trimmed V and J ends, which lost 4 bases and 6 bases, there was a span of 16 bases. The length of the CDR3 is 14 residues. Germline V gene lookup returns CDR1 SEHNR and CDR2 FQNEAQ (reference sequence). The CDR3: CASSSPAGASEQYF. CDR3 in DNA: TGTGCCAGCAGCTCCCCGGCGGGGGCCAGCGAGCAGTACTTC.

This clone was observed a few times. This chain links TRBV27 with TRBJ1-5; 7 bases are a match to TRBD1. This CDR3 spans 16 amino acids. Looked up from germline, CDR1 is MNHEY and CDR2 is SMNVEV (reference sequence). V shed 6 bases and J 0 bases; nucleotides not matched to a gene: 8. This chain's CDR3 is CASRATGAYSNQPQHF. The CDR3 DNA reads TGTGCCAGCAGAGCAACAGGGGCGTATAGCAATCAGCCCCAGCATTTT.

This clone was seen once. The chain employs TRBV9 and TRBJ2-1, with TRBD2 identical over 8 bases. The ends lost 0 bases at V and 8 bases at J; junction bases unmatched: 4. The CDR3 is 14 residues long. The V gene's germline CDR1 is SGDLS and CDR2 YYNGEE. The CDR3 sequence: CASSVAGGLDEQFF. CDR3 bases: TGTGCCAGCAGCGTAGCGGGGGGGTTAGATGAGCAGTTCTTC.

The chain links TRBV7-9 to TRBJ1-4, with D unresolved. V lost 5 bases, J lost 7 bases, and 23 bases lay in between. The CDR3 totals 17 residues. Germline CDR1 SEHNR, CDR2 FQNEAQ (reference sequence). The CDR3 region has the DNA TGTGCCAGCAGCAGAGGCGGTAGTGAGGTTCTAGGTGAAAAACTGTTTTTT. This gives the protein CASSRGGSEVLGEKLFF.

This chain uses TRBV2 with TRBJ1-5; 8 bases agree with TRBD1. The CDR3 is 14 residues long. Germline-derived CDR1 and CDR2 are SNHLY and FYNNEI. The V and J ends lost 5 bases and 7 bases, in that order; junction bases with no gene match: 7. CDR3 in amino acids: CASSIDRGGQPQHF. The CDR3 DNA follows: TGTGCCAGCAGTATTGACAGGGGCGGACAGCCCCAGCATTTT.

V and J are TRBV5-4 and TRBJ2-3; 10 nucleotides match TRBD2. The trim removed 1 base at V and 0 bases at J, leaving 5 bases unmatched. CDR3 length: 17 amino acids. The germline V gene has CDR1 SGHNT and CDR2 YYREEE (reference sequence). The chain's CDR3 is CASSLRSLAGSTDTQYF. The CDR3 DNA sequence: TGTGCCAGCAGCTTGCGATCACTAGCGGGGAGCACAGATACGCAGTATTTT.

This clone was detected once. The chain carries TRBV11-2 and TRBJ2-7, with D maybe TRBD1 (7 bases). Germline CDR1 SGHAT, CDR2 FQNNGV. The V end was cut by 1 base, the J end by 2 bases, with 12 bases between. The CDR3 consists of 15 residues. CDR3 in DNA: TGTGCCAGCAGCTTAGTGCAGGGGGGCACCTACGAGCAGTACTTC. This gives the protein CASSLVQGGTYEQYF.

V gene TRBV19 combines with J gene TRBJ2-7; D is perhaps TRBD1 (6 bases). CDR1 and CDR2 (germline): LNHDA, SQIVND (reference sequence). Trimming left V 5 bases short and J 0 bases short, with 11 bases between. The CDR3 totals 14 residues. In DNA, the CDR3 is TGTGCCAGTAGTTCCCGCAGGGGCTCCTACGAGCAGTACTTC. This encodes CASSSRRGSYEQYF. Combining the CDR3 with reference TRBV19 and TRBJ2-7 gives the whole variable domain DGGITQSPKYLFRKEGQNVTLSCEQNLNHDAMYWYRQDPGQGLRLIYYSQIVNDFQKGDIAEGYSVSREKKESFPLTVTSAQKNPTAFYLCASSSRRGSYEQYFGPGTRLTVT.

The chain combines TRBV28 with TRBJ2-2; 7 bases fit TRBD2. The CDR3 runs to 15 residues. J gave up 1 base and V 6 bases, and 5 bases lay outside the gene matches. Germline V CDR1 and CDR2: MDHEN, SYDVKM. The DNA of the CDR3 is TGTGCCAGCAGGAGATCGGGGGGGAACACCGGGGAGCTGTTTTTT. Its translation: CASRRSGGNTGELFF.

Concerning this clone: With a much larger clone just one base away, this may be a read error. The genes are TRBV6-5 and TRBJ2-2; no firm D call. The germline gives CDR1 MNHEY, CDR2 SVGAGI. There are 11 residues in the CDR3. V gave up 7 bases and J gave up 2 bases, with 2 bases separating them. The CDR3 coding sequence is TGTGCCAGCACTAACACCGGGGAGCTGTTTTTT. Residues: CASTNTGELFF.

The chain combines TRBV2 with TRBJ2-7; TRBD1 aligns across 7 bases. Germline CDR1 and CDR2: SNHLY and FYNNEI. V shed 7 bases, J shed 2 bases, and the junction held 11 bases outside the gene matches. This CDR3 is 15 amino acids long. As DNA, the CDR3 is TGTGCCAGCAAATTACAGGGGTTGAATACCTACGAGCAGTACTTC. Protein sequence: CASKLQGLNTYEQYF. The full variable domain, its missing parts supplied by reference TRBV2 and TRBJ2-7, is EPEVTQTPSHQVTQMGQEVILRCVPISNHLYFYWYRQILGQKVEFLVSFYNNEISEKSEIFDDQFSVERPDGSNFTLKIRSTKLEDSAMYFCASKLQGLNTYEQYFGPGTRLTVT.

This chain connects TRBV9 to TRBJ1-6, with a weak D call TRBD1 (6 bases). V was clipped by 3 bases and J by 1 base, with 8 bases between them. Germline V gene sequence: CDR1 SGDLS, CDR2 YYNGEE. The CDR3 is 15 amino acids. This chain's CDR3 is CASSARGSYNSPLHF. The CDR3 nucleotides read TGTGCCAGCAGCGCCAGGGGTTCCTATAATTCACCCCTCCACTTT. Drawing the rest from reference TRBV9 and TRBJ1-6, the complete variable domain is DSGVTQTPKHLITATGQRVTLRCSPRSGDLSVYWYQQSLDQGLQFLIQYYNGEERAKGNILERFSAQQFPDLHSELNLSSLELGDSALYFCASSARGSYNSPLHFGNGTRLTVT.